The rows below give T cell receptor beta chains drawn from one sample of a study of OX40 agonist ivuxolimab in advanced cancers. Produced via immunoSEQ multiplex PCR; TCRdb's table is partial and in-frame only. The sample holds tens of thousands of clones, about 88% seen once. Material: CD4+ or CD8+ T cells sorted from blood, obtained in a trial of the OX40 agonist ivuxolimab. These receptors came from an adult with an advanced solid tumor such as melanoma, head and neck, liver or kidney cancer. Each CDR3 is given with its conserved first and last residue. The D gene is left open where the match is weak. Size is stated for part of the rows, as once, few or many counts, or as a class when the clone is expanded.

abundance	v_gene	j_gene	d_gene	CDR3nt	CDR3aa
few	TRBV30	TRBJ2-7	TRBD1	TGTGCCTGGATCCGAGACAGGGGGTCAACCTACGAGCAGTACTTC	CAWIRDRGSTYEQYF
-	TRBV28	TRBJ2-7	-	TGTGCCAGCAGTTTGGAAGACAGGGAGGTAACGCGGCAGTACTTC	CASSLEDREVTRQYF
-	TRBV27	TRBJ2-7	-	TGTGCCAGCAGTGATCAGCAGGGACCAGTTTACGAGCAGTACTTC	CASSDQQGPVYEQYF
once	TRBV5-6	TRBJ2-1	TRBD1	TGTGCCAGCAGCTTGGAACAGGGGGCCTACAATGAGCAGTTCTTC	CASSLEQGAYNEQFF
-	TRBV11-3	TRBJ2-7	TRBD1	TGTGCCAGCAGCCTCGGGACAGGGGGACCCTACGAGCAGTACTTC	CASSLGTGGPYEQYF
-	TRBV19	TRBJ1-5	-	TGTGCCAGTAGTATTATGGGTTTGACGGAATATAGCAATCAGCCCCAGCATTTT	CASSIMGLTEYSNQPQHF
-	TRBV7-9	TRBJ2-7	-	TGTGCCAGCAGTACCGCTGGGGATGTGTACGAGCAGTACTTC	CASSTAGDVYEQYF
-	TRBV27	TRBJ1-2	-	TGTGCCAGCAGTTTCGTGTTGGGCTATGGCTACACCTTC	CASSFVLGYGYTF
once	TRBV27	TRBJ2-2	-	TGTGCCAGCAGTTTATCTATCGGTATCGGGGAGCTGTTTTTT	CASSLSIGIGELFF
-	TRBV5-6	TRBJ1-1	-	TGTGCCAGCAGCTTGGGGCAGGGGATGAACACTGAAGCTTTCTTT	CASSLGQGMNTEAFF
-	TRBV20-1	TRBJ2-1	-	TGCAGCCCCGGGGGCCTCGGGGAGCAGTTCTTC	CSPGGLGEQFF
-	TRBV27	TRBJ2-5	-	TGTGCCAGCTCACGGCAGTTACTACCCCAAGAGACCCAGTACTTC	CASSRQLLPQETQYF
-	TRBV7-3	TRBJ2-3	TRBD1	TGTGCCAGCAGTCCTGGGACAGGGTCTTCTGATACGCAGTATTTT	CASSPGTGSSDTQYF
-	TRBV9	TRBJ1-1	TRBD1	TGTGCCAGCAGCTCCTGGACAGGGGTCGAGACTGAAGCTTTCTTT	CASSSWTGVETEAFF
-	TRBV28	TRBJ2-5	-	TGTGCCAGCAGTCCACACTTGGGGCAAGAGACCCAGTACTTC	CASSPHLGQETQYF
-	TRBV2	TRBJ2-1	-	TGTGCCAGCAGGGCCGGGAAGGGCAATGAGCAGTTCTTC	CASRAGKGNEQFF
-	TRBV19	TRBJ1-3	-	TGTGCCAGTAGTGTGGGCCCGAGCTCTGGAAACACCATATATTTT	CASSVGPSSGNTIYF
-	TRBV11-2	TRBJ2-1	-	TGTGCCAGCAGCCATCACCTGACCGGGACTCGACCTTACAATGAGCAGTTCTTC	CASSHHLTGTRPYNEQFF
-	TRBV29-1	TRBJ2-1	-	TGCAGCGTCCCCTGGGCGGGGACAGCCATCTCCTCCTACAATGAGCAGTTCTTC	CSVPWAGTAISSYNEQFF
-	TRBV7-6	TRBJ2-7	-	TGTGCCAGCAGCTTTGGGGTTGGCTCCTACGAGCAGTACTTC	CASSFGVGSYEQYF
-	TRBV28	TRBJ1-1	-	TGTGCCAGCAGTCACAGTCAGGCTTTCTTT	CASSHSQAFF
-	TRBV30	TRBJ1-1	-	TGTGCCTGGGGAACGAACACTGAAGCTTTCTTT	CAWGTNTEAFF
-	TRBV7-6	TRBJ2-7	-	TGTGCCAGCAGCTCGCTTCAGCCCGCCGAGCAGTACTTC	CASSSLQPAEQYF
-	TRBV6-6	TRBJ2-1	-	TGTGCCAGCAGTCACGTGGGGAATGAGCAGTTCTTC	CASSHVGNEQFF
-	TRBV4-3	TRBJ2-7	TRBD2	TGCGCCAGCAGCCAGACTAGCGGGAGCTCCTACGAGCAGTACTTC	CASSQTSGSSYEQYF
-	TRBV7-3	TRBJ2-6	TRBD2	TGTGCCAGCAGCCACGCGGGAGACAAGAGCTCTGGGGCCAACGTCCTGACTTTC	CASSHAGDKSSGANVLTF
-	TRBV4-1	TRBJ2-5	-	TGCGCCAGCAGCCAAGATACGGGGGAAGAGACCCAGTACTTC	CASSQDTGEETQYF
-	TRBV30	TRBJ1-5	-	TGTGCCTGGAGTGGGCCCGGGGTCGTGAATCAGCCCCAGCATTTT	CAWSGPGVVNQPQHF
-	TRBV9	TRBJ2-1	-	TGTGCCAGCAGCGCCGTCCAAAGGGCCTACAATGAGCAGTTCTTC	CASSAVQRAYNEQFF
-	TRBV7-9	TRBJ2-3	-	TGTGCCAGCAGCTTAATCGTGAGGGAGCAGTATTTT	CASSLIVREQYF
-	TRBV19	TRBJ1-5	TRBD1	TGTGCCAGTAGTATCCTCGACAGGGGTTATAGCAATCAGCCCCAGCATTTT	CASSILDRGYSNQPQHF
-	TRBV28	TRBJ2-7	-	TGTGCCAGCAGTTTATCTTGGGGGCGGGGTAGCGACGAGCAGTACTTC	CASSLSWGRGSDEQYF
-	TRBV7-9	TRBJ1-6	TRBD1	TGTGCCAGCAGGGGGACAGGGAGTAATTCACCCCTCCACTTT	CASRGTGSNSPLHF
-	TRBV4-1	TRBJ2-7	TRBD2	TGCGCCAGCAGCCAGGTTCTAGCGGGGGACTACGAGCAGTACTTC	CASSQVLAGDYEQYF
-	TRBV7-7	TRBJ2-7	TRBD1	TGTGCCAGCAGCTTAGCGCCAGGGGGCTACTACGAGCAGTACTTC	CASSLAPGGYYEQYF
-	TRBV7-6	TRBJ2-2	-	TGTGCCAGCAGCGCTACCGGGGAGCTGTTTTTT	CASSATGELFF
-	TRBV7-9	TRBJ2-3	TRBD1	TGTGCCAGCAGCACACCGAGGGGGCCTAGCACAGATACGCAGTATTTT	CASSTPRGPSTDTQYF
-	TRBV5-1	TRBJ2-7	TRBD1	TGCGCCAGCAGCTCCGCACCAGGACAGGGTATCGCCGAGCAGTACTTC	CASSSAPGQGIAEQYF
-	TRBV7-9	TRBJ1-3	-	TGTGCCAGCTCTCGAACGGGGCGGGATGGAAACACCATATATTTT	CASSRTGRDGNTIYF
-	TRBV5-1	TRBJ2-7	TRBD2	TGCGCCAGCAGTCTGGCCCCCTTGCGGGAGGGGTACGAGCAGTACTTC	CASSLAPLREGYEQYF
medium-sized	TRBV6-5	TRBJ2-7	-	TGTGCCAGCAGTCCCCAGAACTACGAGCAGTACTTC	CASSPQNYEQYF
-	TRBV7-9	TRBJ2-3	-	TGTGCCAGCAGCTTAGTGGGCGCAGATACGCAGTATTTT	CASSLVGADTQYF
-	TRBV5-1	TRBJ1-2	-	TGCGCCAGCAGCGAAGACCCCGGGGGTCACTATGGCTACACCTTC	CASSEDPGGHYGYTF
-	TRBV28	TRBJ1-3	-	TGTGCCAGCACCCAGGAAAACCCCAACTCTGGAAACACCATATATTTT	CASTQENPNSGNTIYF
-	TRBV19	TRBJ2-1	-	TGTGCCAGTAGTATGAGGGTATACAATGAGCAGTTCTTC	CASSMRVYNEQFF
-	TRBV28	TRBJ1-5	-	TGTGCCAGCAGTTTCATGGGTCAGCCCCAGCATTTT	CASSFMGQPQHF
-	TRBV5-5	TRBJ1-1	-	TGTGCCAGCAGCTTCCCCTTAACGACGGGCTCGACCGAAGCTTTCTTT	CASSFPLTTGSTEAFF
-	TRBV9	TRBJ2-7	-	TGTGCCAGCAGCGTAGGAGCTGGGGAAGGGGAGCAGTACTTC	CASSVGAGEGEQYF
-	TRBV7-9	TRBJ2-1	-	TGTGCCAGCAGACCAGAGACCCGGGCGTATGATGAGCAGTTCTTC	CASRPETRAYDEQFF
once	TRBV7-6	TRBJ2-7	-	TGTGCCAGCAGCCTTCAAAGGGGAACCTACGAGCAGTACTTC	CASSLQRGTYEQYF
-	TRBV19	TRBJ1-4	-	TGTGCCAGTAGTACGGACGGTATTTCAACTAATGAAAAACTGTTTTTT	CASSTDGISTNEKLFF
-	TRBV4-1	TRBJ2-7	-	TGCGCCAGCAGCTTTGGAGGTACGGGGTTGAGCGAGCAGTACTTC	CASSFGGTGLSEQYF
-	TRBV13	TRBJ2-7	TRBD1	TGTGCCAGCAGCATCCGGGACAGGGCTCTCTACGAGCAGTACTTC	CASSIRDRALYEQYF